This is a list of T cell receptor beta chains from one sample in a study of control samples from healthy donors and cancer patients. Generated by immunoSEQ multiplex PCR, the TCRdb table keeps only in-frame clones and is missing some. The table shows about 160,000 clones, with roughly 94% occurring only once. The sample taken for sequencing was PBMCs. All receptors come from a man aged 55 to 69 with colorectal cancer. Each CDR3 is given with its conserved first and last residue. The order of the fields is D gene, J gene, V gene, CDR3 protein. D genes are given only for firm matches.

D gene: NA; J gene: TRBJ1-2; V gene: TRBV7-2; CDR3 protein: CASSARGYGYTF
D gene: NA; J gene: TRBJ1-4; V gene: TRBV7-9; CDR3 protein: CASSSSGGGKLFF
D gene: TRBD2; J gene: TRBJ2-5; V gene: TRBV3-1/TRBV3-2; CDR3 protein: CASSHGASGGAGETQYF
D gene: TRBD2; J gene: TRBJ2-7; V gene: TRBV20-1; CDR3 protein: CSASGLAGGSYEQYF
D gene: TRBD1; J gene: TRBJ1-2; V gene: TRBV11-2; CDR3 protein: CASSSVRGDRGQDYGYTF
D gene: NA; J gene: TRBJ2-7; V gene: TRBV6-6; CDR3 protein: CASRSSSYEQYF
D gene: NA; J gene: TRBJ1-2; V gene: TRBV14; CDR3 protein: CASSRQGYGYTF
D gene: NA; J gene: TRBJ1-1; V gene: TRBV27; CDR3 protein: CASSLWGARDTEAFF
D gene: TRBD1; J gene: TRBJ2-7; V gene: TRBV12-3/TRBV12-4; CDR3 protein: CASSFRDSLEQYF
D gene: NA; J gene: TRBJ2-7; V gene: TRBV7-2; CDR3 protein: CASSLGLLTYEQYF